The rows below give T cell receptor beta chains drawn from one sample of a study of siplizumab effects on memory and regulatory T cells. Data came from immunoSEQ multiplex PCR; TCRdb stores just in-frame clones and leaves some out. The data contain about 100,000 clones, 94% of them singletons. Input material: Tregs sorted from blood. All receptors derive from a human donor in good health. Each CDR3 is given with its conserved first and last residue. The D gene is left open where the match is weak. The size field is filled for only some rows; it gives once, few, many or a size class.

j_call v_call clone_size d_call cdr3_nt cdr3_aa
TRBJ2-7 TRBV5-1 few . TGCGCCAGCAGCTTGGGGATCTACTACGAGCAGTACTTC CASSLGIYYEQYF
TRBJ1-2 TRBV9 once TRBD1 TGTGCCAGCAGCCCCCGTAGCTTCGACAGGGGGCACGGCTACACCTTC CASSPRSFDRGHGYTF
TRBJ2-3 TRBV19 . . TGTGCCAGTAGTTGGGGGGTGCTTGGTACGCAGTATTTT CASSWGVLGTQYF
TRBJ1-3 TRBV30 . . TGTGCCTGGAGGGCCCGGTTTTCTGGTGGAAACACCATATATTTT CAWRARFSGGNTIYF
TRBJ2-2 TRBV30 . . TGTGCCTGGAGACCGGGCCCGACCGGGGAGCTGTTTTTT CAWRPGPTGELFF
TRBJ2-3 TRBV6-1 once . TGTGCCAGCCTAGTTCTTACGACAGATACGCAGTATTTT CASLVLTTDTQYF
TRBJ2-2 TRBV5-4 . TRBD2 TGTGCCAGCAGCTGGGGGACTAGGAGGCTGACCGGGGAGCTGTTTTTT CASSWGTRRLTGELFF
TRBJ2-1 TRBV11-2 . . TGTGCCAGCAGCTCTCTCGCCGACAGAAACAATGAGCAGTTCTTC CASSSLADRNNEQFF
TRBJ1-5 TRBV2 . TRBD1 TGTGCCAGCAGGTCCAACACAGGGGTACAGCCCCAGCATTTT CASRSNTGVQPQHF
TRBJ2-4 TRBV5-1 . TRBD2 TGCGCCAGCAGCTCAATAGGTGGGGCTGCAGGGAGGGACATTCAGTACTTC CASSSIGGAAGRDIQYF
TRBJ2-5 TRBV9 once . TGTGCCAGCAGCCAAGGGGGTAACTTACGGACCCAGTACTTC CASSQGGNLRTQYF
TRBJ2-2 TRBV5-1 . . TGCGCCAGCAGCTTGGCCCATCGTATCTGGGGGCGCAACACCGGGGAGCTGTTTTTT CASSLAHRIWGRNTGELFF
TRBJ1-4 TRBV9 . . TGTGCCAGCAGCGTAGATCCGGCAACTAATGAAAAACTGTTTTTT CASSVDPATNEKLFF
TRBJ2-3 TRBV28 . TRBD2 TGTGCCAGCAGTTTATCTAGGCTAGCGGTCACAGATACGCAGTATTTT CASSLSRLAVTDTQYF
TRBJ2-7 TRBV10-3 . . TGTGCCATCATGAGGGAGCGGTACGAGCAGTACTTC CAIMRERYEQYF
TRBJ2-7 TRBV30 . . TGTGCCTGGAACACAGGGTCCACCTACGAGCAGTACTTC CAWNTGSTYEQYF
TRBJ2-1 TRBV5-1 . . TGCGCCAGCAGCCTGGGGTTGAGGACAAAGCAGTTCTTC CASSLGLRTKQFF
TRBJ2-7 TRBV6-1 . . TGTGCCAGCCTTAAAGCAGGGTATTACGAGCAGTACTTC CASLKAGYYEQYF
TRBJ2-1 TRBV5-6 . TRBD2 TGTGCCAGCAGCTTGTACGGCTCCGGGGGGAATGAGCAGTTCTTC CASSLYGSGGNEQFF
TRBJ1-2 TRBV28 once TRBD1 TGTGCCAGCAGTTTAACAGGGGCCTATGGCTACACCTTC CASSLTGAYGYTF
TRBJ2-2 TRBV5-1 . TRBD2 TGCGCCAGCAGCTTGGCAGCGGGAGGGCCCATCGGGGAGCTGTTTTTT CASSLAAGGPIGELFF
TRBJ1-5 TRBV19 . TRBD1 TGTGCCAGTAGTCCCCCGCGGGGGACAGGGCCCGTCAATCAGCCCCAGCATTTT CASSPPRGTGPVNQPQHF
TRBJ2-4 TRBV7-9 . TRBD1 TGTGCCAGCAGCTTAACCTTTTCGGGGGACAGGGAGGCAAACATTCAGTACTTC CASSLTFSGDREANIQYF
TRBJ1-4 TRBV29-1 . TRBD1 TGCAGCGTCTCGGACAGGGTGGGTGAAAAACTGTTTTTT CSVSDRVGEKLFF
TRBJ2-7 TRBV5-1 . . TGCGCCAGCAGCTTGGCCTTTGCACTATCCTCCTACGAGCAGTACTTC CASSLAFALSSYEQYF
TRBJ1-2 TRBV5-6 once TRBD1 TGTGCCAGCAGCTTGGGTCCAGGGGGCTCCGTGAGAGGCTACACCTTC CASSLGPGGSVRGYTF
TRBJ1-5 TRBV30 . . TGTGCCTGGAGTTTGAAGGGAGGTCAGCCCCAGCATTTT CAWSLKGGQPQHF
TRBJ2-7 TRBV30 . . TGTGCCTGGAGTGCCCCACCCATCACCTACGAGCAGTACTTC CAWSAPPITYEQYF